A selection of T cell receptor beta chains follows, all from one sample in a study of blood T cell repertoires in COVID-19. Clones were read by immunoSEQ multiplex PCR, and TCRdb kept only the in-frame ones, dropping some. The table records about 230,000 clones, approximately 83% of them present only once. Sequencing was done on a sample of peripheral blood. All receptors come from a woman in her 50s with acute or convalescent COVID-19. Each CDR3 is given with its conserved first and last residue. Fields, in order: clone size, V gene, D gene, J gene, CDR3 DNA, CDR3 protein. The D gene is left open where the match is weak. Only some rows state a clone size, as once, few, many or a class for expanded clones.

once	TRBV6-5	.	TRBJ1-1	TGTGCCAGCACCTCCGAAACTACTGAAGCTTTCTTT	CASTSETTEAFF
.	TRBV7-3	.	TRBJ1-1	TGTGCCAGCAGCTTATCAGTTAACACTGAAGCTTTCTTT	CASSLSVNTEAFF
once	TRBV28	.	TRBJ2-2	TGTGCCAGCAGGACTACCTGGACGGTGCCGGGCACCGGGGAGCTGTTTTTT	CASRTTWTVPGTGELFF
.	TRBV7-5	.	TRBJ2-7	TGTGTCAGAAGCTTAGCTCCGACAGGGCAGAGCTCCTACGAGCAGTACTTC	CVRSLAPTGQSSYEQYF
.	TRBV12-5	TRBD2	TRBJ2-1	TGTGCTAGTGGCAGGGGACTAGCGGGGGACAATGAGCAGTTCTTC	CASGRGLAGDNEQFF
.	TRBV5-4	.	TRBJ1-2	TGTGCCAGCAGCCAGACAGGAGTTAGGGGCTACACCTTC	CASSQTGVRGYTF
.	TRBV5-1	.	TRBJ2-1	TGCGCCAGCAGCTTGGCCCCAGGGGGGCAGGGTGAGCAGTTCTTC	CASSLAPGGQGEQFF
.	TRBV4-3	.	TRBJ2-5	TGCGCCAGCAGCCAAGTTGGGGCCGACCTGAGAGAGACCCAGTACTTC	CASSQVGADLRETQYF
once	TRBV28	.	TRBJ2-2	TGTGCCAGCAGTCCCAGTCGGGCGAACACCGGGGAGCTGTTTTTT	CASSPSRANTGELFF
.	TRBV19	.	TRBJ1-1	TGTGCCAGTAGGGCGGGGGGCACTGAAGCTTTCTTT	CASRAGGTEAFF
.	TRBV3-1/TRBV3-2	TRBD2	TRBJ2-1	TGTGCCAGCAGCCTTAGCGGGGGGGAGTCCTACAATGAGCAGTTCTTC	CASSLSGGESYNEQFF
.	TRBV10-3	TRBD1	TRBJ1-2	TGTGCCATCAGTGAGGACAGGGACTATGGCTACACCTTC	CAISEDRDYGYTF
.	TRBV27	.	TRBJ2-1	TGTGCCAGCAGTAGGAATACCCGACCAGGGCAGTTCTTC	CASSRNTRPGQFF
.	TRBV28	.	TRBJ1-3	TGTGCCAGCAGACAGCCCACGGGGGGAAACACCATATATTTT	CASRQPTGGNTIYF
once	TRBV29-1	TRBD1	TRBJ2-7	TGCAGCACCCGGGACAGGGAGTTCGAGCAGTACTTC	CSTRDREFEQYF
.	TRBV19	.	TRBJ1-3	TGTGCCAGTAGTTCAACAGTCTCTGGAAACACCATATATTTT	CASSSTVSGNTIYF
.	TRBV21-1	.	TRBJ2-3	TGTGCCAGCAGCAAAGTGCGACTAGCGGGGGGGAGCACAGATACGCAGTATTTT	CASSKVRLAGGSTDTQYF
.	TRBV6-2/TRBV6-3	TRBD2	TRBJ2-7	TGTGCCAGCAGTTTTCTAGCGGGGGGCATCTCCTACGAGCAGTACTTC	CASSFLAGGISYEQYF
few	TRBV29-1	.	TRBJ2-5	TGCAGCGTTCTGATTCACCGGGAGGAGACCCAGTACTTC	CSVLIHREETQYF
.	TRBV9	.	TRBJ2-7	TGTGCCAGCAGCTACGACATGGGGGCACGGGCCTACGAGCAGTACTTC	CASSYDMGARAYEQYF
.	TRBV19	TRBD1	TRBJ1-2	TGTGCCAGTAGTATGGGACAGGCCAACGGAGGCTACACCTTC	CASSMGQANGGYTF
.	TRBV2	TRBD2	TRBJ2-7	TGTGCCAGCAGTGCCGGAGCGGGAGGGTACGAGCAGTACTTC	CASSAGAGGYEQYF
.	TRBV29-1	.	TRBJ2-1	TGCAGCGTTGATATACAGGGCAACTCCTACAATGAGCAGTTCTTC	CSVDIQGNSYNEQFF
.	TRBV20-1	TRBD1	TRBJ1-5	TGCAGTGCTAGTGGAAGCGACAGGGTCCTTCGGGGCAATCAGCCCCAGCATTTT	CSASGSDRVLRGNQPQHF
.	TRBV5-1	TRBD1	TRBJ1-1	TGCGCCAGCAGCCCGAGGGGACAGGGGATCACTGAAGCTTTCTTT	CASSPRGQGITEAFF
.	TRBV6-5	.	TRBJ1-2	TGTGCCAGCAGGAGGGCAGGATCCTATGGCTACACCTTC	CASRRAGSYGYTF
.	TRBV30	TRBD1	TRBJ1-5	TGTGCCTGGAGGGACAGGGGCAATCAGCCCCAGCATTTT	CAWRDRGNQPQHF
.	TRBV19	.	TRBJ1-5	TGTGCCAGTAGTCGAGGTAGCAATCAGCCCCAGCATTTT	CASSRGSNQPQHF
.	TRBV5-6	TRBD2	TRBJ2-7	TGTGCCAGCAGCTTGAAATTAGCGGGCCGACGCTCCTACGAGCAGTACTTC	CASSLKLAGRRSYEQYF
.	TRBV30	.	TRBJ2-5	TGTGCCTGGAGGGGCCGACTAGGAGAACAAGAGACCCAGTACTTC	CAWRGRLGEQETQYF
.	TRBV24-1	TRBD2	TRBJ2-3	TGTGCCACCAGTGATAAAACCTTAGCGGGGGGAGATACGCAGTATTTT	CATSDKTLAGGDTQYF
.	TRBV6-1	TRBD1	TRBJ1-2	TGTGCCAGCAGTGACCGGGACAGGACCATTGGGTATGGCTACACCTTC	CASSDRDRTIGYGYTF
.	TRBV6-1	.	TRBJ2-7	TGTGCCAGCAGTGAGAGGAGCGAGCAGTACTTC	CASSERSEQYF
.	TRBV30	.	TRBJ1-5	TGTGCCTGGAGTTTTCAGTATAGCAATCAGCCCCAGCATTTT	CAWSFQYSNQPQHF
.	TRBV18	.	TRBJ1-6	TGTGCCAGCTCACCAGCAGGGAACGATTCACCCCTCCACTTT	CASSPAGNDSPLHF
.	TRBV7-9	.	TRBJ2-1	TGTGCCAGCAGTGACAAGTCCAATGAGCAGTTCTTC	CASSDKSNEQFF
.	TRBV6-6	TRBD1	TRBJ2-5	TGTGCCAGCAGCCGACAGGGACAGGCGGAGACCCAGTACTTC	CASSRQGQAETQYF
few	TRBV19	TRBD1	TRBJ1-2	TGTGCCACCGGGACAGGGACAAACTATGGCTACACCTTC	CATGTGTNYGYTF